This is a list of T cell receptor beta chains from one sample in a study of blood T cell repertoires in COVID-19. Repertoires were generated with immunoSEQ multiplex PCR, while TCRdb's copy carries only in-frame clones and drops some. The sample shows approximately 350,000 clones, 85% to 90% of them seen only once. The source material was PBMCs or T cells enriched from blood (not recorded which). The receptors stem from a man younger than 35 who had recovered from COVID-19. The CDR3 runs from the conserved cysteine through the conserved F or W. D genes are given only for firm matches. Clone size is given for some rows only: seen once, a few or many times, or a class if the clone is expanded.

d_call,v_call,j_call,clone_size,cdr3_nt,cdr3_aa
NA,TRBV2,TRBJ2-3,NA,TGTGCCAGCGGGGCCCAGGGTTTAGATACGCAGTATTTT,CASGAQGLDTQYF
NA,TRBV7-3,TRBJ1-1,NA,TGTGCCAGCAGCTTAACTCCGGGGGGCACTGAAGCTTTCTTT,CASSLTPGGTEAFF
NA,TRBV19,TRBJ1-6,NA,TGTGCCAGTAGTATAGGGGGCGGATCACCCCTCCACTTT,CASSIGGGSPLHF
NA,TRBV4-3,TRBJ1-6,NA,TGCGCCAGCAGCCAAGAGAGTAGGACACCACCCCTCCACTTT,CASSQESRTPPLHF
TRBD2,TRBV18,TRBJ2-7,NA,TGTGCCAGCTCACCACCCGGGACTACGAACTACGAGCAGTACTTC,CASSPPGTTNYEQYF
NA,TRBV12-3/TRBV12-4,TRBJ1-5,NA,TGTGCCAGCAGTTTTAGTGGCAATCAGCCCCAGCATTTT,CASSFSGNQPQHF
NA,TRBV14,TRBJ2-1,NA,TGTGCCAGCAGCCAAGAAACCGGAGCGGGACAAACCTACAATGAGCAGTTCTTC,CASSQETGAGQTYNEQFF
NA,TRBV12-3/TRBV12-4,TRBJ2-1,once,TGTGCCAGCAGTTTACTAGCTACCAATGAGCAGTTCTTC,CASSLLATNEQFF
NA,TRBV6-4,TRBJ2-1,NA,TGTGCCAGCAGTGACGACAGGCATACTGAGCAGTTCTTC,CASSDDRHTEQFF
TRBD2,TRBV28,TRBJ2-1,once,TGTGCCAGCAGTTTATCGAGCGGGGGACGATTTAAGGGGAATGAGCAGTTCTTC,CASSLSSGGRFKGNEQFF
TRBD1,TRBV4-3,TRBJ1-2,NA,TGCGCCAGCAGCGCCCGACAGGGGCGGGCCTATGGCTACACCTTC,CASSARQGRAYGYTF
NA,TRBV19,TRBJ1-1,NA,TGTGCCAGTAGTATTCCAGGAAACACTGAAGCTTTCTTT,CASSIPGNTEAFF
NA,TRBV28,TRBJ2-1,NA,TGTGCCAGCAGCCTAACCTCGGGACTTACTCACAATGAGCAGTTCTTC,CASSLTSGLTHNEQFF
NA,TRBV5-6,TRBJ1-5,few,TGTGCCAGCAGCTACCGGAATCAGCCCCAGCATTTT,CASSYRNQPQHF
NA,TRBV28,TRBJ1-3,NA,TGTGCCAGCAGTTTCCAGGGTACTGGAAACACCATATATTTT,CASSFQGTGNTIYF
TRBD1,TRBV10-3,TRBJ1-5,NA,TGTGCCATCAACGACAGGGGTTCGGATCAGCCCCAGCATTTT,CAINDRGSDQPQHF
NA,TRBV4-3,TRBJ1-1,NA,TGCGCCAGCAGCCAAGCGGGACATATCCCCACTGAAGCTTTCTTT,CASSQAGHIPTEAFF
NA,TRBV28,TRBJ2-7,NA,TGTGCCAGCAGTTTCGGAAGCGAATACGAGCAGTACTTC,CASSFGSEYEQYF
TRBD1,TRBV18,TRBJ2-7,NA,TGTGCCAGCTCACCAGGGACAGGGAGTCGGGAGCAGTACTTC,CASSPGTGSREQYF
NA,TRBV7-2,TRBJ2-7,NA,TGTGCCAGCAGGGGGGCCCCTCTAGGCTACGAGCAGTACTTC,CASRGAPLGYEQYF
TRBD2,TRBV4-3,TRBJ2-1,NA,TGCGCCAGCAGCCAAGATGGAACCGGGAGGGCCTACAATGAGCAGTTCTTC,CASSQDGTGRAYNEQFF
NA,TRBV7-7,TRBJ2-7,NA,TGTGCCAGCAGCCCCGGGACACACTCCTACGAGCAGTACTTC,CASSPGTHSYEQYF